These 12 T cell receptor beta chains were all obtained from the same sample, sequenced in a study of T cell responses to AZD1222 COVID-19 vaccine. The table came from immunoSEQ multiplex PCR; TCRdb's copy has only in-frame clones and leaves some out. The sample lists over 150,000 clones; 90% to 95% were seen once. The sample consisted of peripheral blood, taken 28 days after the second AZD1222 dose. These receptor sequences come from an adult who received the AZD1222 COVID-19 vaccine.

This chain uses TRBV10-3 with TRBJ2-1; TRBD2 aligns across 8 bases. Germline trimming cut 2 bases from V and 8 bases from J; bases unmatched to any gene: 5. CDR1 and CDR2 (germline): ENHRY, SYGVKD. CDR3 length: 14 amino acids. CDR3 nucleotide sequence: TGTGCCATCAGTGAGCGGGGGGGCCATGATGAGCAGTTCTTC. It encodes CAISERGGHDEQFF.

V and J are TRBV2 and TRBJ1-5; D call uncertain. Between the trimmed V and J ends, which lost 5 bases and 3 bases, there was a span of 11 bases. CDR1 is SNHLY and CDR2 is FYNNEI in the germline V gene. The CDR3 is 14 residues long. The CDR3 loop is CASSITYNNQPQHF. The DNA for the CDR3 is TGTGCCAGCAGTATCACCTACAACAATCAGCCCCAGCATTTT. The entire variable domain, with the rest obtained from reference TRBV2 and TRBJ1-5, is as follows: EPEVTQTPSHQVTQMGQEVILRCVPISNHLYFYWYRQILGQKVEFLVSFYNNEISEKSEIFDDQFSVERPDGSNFTLKIRSTKLEDSAMYFCASSITYNNQPQHFGDGTRLSIL.

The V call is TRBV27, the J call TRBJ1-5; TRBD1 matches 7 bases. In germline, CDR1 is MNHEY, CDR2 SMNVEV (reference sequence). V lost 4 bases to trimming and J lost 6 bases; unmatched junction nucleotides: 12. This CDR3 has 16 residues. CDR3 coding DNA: TGTGCCAGCAGTTCCCGGGGCAGGGGGATTGGTCAGCCCCAGCATTTT. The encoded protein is CASSSRGRGIGQPQHF.

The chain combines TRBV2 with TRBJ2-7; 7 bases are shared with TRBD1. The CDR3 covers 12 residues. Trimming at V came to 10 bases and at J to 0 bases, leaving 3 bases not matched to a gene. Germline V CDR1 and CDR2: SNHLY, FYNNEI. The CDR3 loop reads CATGQSSYEQYF. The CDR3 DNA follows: TGTGCCACGGGACAGAGCTCCTACGAGCAGTACTTC. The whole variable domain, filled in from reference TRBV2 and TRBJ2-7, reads EPEVTQTPSHQVTQMGQEVILRCVPISNHLYFYWYRQILGQKVEFLVSFYNNEISEKSEIFDDQFSVERPDGSNFTLKIRSTKLEDSAMYFCATGQSSYEQYFGPGTRLTVT.

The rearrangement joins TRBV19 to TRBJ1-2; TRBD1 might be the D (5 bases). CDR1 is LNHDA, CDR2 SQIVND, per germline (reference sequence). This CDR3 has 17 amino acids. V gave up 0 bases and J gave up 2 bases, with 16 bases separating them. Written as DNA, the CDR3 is TGTGCCAGTAGTATAGATTTGTTCCGAGGGGACAACTATGGCTACACCTTC. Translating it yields CASSIDLFRGDNYGYTF.

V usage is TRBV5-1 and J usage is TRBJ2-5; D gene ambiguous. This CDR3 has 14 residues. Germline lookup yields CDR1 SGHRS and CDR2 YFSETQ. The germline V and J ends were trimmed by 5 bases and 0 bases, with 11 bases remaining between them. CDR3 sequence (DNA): TGCGCCAGCAGGCCTAACAAGTACCAAGAGACCCAGTACTTC. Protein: CASRPNKYQETQYF.

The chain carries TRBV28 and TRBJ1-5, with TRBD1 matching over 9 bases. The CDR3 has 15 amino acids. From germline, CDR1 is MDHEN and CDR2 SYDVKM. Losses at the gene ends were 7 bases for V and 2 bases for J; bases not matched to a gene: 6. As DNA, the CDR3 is TGTGCCAGCATTCAAACAGGGGGCGGCAATCAGCCCCAGCATTTT. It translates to CASIQTGGGNQPQHF.

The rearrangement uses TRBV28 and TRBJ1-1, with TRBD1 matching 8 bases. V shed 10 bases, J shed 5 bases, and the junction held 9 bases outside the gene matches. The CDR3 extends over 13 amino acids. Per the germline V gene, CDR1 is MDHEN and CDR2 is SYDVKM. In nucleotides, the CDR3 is TGTGCCACATTGGACAGGGCGGTTACTGAAGCTTTCTTT. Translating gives CATLDRAVTEAFF.

CDR3 coding DNA: TGTGCCAGCAGCTTTGGACCCGCCAATGAGCAGTTCTTC. Translation gives CASSFGPANEQFF. The genes are TRBV3-1 (or the pseudogene TRBV3-2) and TRBJ2-1; D unclear. V was cut by 5 bases and J by 6 bases, with 11 bases left in between. The CDR3 is 13 amino acids. Per the germline V gene, CDR1 is LGHDT and CDR2 is YNNKEL (reference sequence).

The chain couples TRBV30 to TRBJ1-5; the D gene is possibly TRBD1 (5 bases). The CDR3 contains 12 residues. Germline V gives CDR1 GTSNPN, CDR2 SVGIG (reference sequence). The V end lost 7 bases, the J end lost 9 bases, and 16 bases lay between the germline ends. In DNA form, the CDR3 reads TGTGCCTCTTCGGGGGGGGAGGCGCCCCAGCATTTT. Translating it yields CASSGGEAPQHF.

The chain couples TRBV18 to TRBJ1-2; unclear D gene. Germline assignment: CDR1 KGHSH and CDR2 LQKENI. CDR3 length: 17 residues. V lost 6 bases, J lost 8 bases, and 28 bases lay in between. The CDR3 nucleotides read TGTGCCAGCTCGCCCTGGGTTCTCGGTCAGACCACCCCCGGCTACACCTTC. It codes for CASSPWVLGQTTPGYTF.

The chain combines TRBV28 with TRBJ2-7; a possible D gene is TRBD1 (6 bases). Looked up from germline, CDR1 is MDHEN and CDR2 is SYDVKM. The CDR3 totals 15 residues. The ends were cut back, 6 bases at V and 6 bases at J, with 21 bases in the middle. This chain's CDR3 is CASSQITQGIFEQYF. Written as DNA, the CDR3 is TGTGCCAGCAGCCAGATAACACAGGGAATATTCGAGCAGTACTTC.